These 15 T cell receptor beta chains came from one sample sequenced in a study of blood T cell repertoires in COVID-19. Sequencing used immunoSEQ multiplex PCR; TCRdb keeps in-frame clones, though not all of them. The table records about 390,000 clones, approximately 87% of them present only once. The sequenced material came from peripheral blood. Every receptor here comes from a woman aged 55-69 years with COVID-19, enrolled during active disease.

This clone has only one observation. The chain uses TRBV30 and TRBJ2-1; no definite D call. This CDR3 is 11 amino acids long. Germline lookup yields CDR1 GTSNPN and CDR2 SVGIG (reference sequence). V was shortened by 1 base and J by 15 bases, with 13 bases between the two germline ends. The CDR3 here is CAWSEESKAFF. The DNA of the CDR3 is TGTGCCTGGAGTGAGGAGTCCAAGGCGTTCTTC. Filled out from reference TRBV30 and TRBJ2-1, the complete variable domain reads SQTIHQWPATLVQPVGSPLSLECTVEGTSNPNLYWYRQAAGRGLQLLFYSVGIGQISSEVPQNLSASRPQDRQFILSSKKLLLSDSGFYLCAWSEESKAFFGPGTRLTVL.

The CDR3 nucleotides are TGTGCCAGTAGGAATAACCACGTCGGGGGCTACGAGCAGTACTTC. Amino acids: CASRNNHVGGYEQYF. The chain combines TRBV19 with TRBJ2-7; tentative D call: TRBD2 (6 bases). V gave up 6 bases and J gave up 3 bases, with 18 bases separating them. In germline, CDR1 is LNHDA, CDR2 SQIVND (reference sequence). This CDR3 has 15 residues.

The count of this clone is one. This rearrangement joins TRBV5-4 to TRBJ1-4; D might be TRBD1 (5 bases). From germline, CDR1 is SGHNT and CDR2 YYREEE (reference sequence). There are 15 residues in the CDR3. The ends were cut back, 0 bases at V and 6 bases at J, with 12 bases in the middle. The chain's CDR3 is CASSLEGRADEKLFF. CDR3 in DNA: TGTGCCAGCAGCTTGGAGGGCAGGGCGGATGAAAAACTGTTTTTT.

The chain uses TRBV19 and TRBJ1-2; 7 bases line up with TRBD1. V lost 10 bases to trimming and J lost 6 bases; unmatched junction nucleotides: 11. Germline V CDR1 and CDR2: LNHDA, SQIVND (reference sequence). CDR3 length: 13 amino acids. The CDR3 DNA reads as TGTGCCACGACAGGGTCCCCATCTGATGGCTACACCTTC. Translated, it gives CATTGSPSDGYTF.

V gene TRBV2 combines with J gene TRBJ2-5, with a possible D match to TRBD2 (6 bases). This CDR3 comprises 12 residues. CDR1 and CDR2 from the germline V gene are SNHLY and FYNNEI. Deletions cut 7 bases from V and 5 bases from J, with 11 bases between. The CDR3 reads CASNSGVETQYF. CDR3 in DNA: TGTGCCAGCAACTCGGGGGTGGAGACCCAGTACTTC.

The chain carries TRBV27 and TRBJ2-7; 10 bases are shared with TRBD1. This CDR3 has 14 amino acids. The germline V gene encodes CDR1 MNHEY and CDR2 SMNVEV (reference sequence). J lost 5 bases, V lost 4 bases, and 5 bases had no gene match. CDR3 protein: CASSSWTGGDEQYF. The CDR3 DNA follows: TGTGCCAGCAGTTCCTGGACAGGGGGGGACGAGCAGTACTTC.

In DNA form, the CDR3 reads TGTGCCAGCAGTTTATACGGTAATGAAAAACTGTTTTTT. Protein product: CASSLYGNEKLFF. This chain uses TRBV27 with TRBJ1-4; D is unresolved. V was cut by 1 base and J by 4 bases, with 4 bases left in between. Looked up from germline, CDR1 is MNHEY and CDR2 is SMNVEV (reference sequence). The CDR3 runs 13 residues.

This clone was seen once. This rearrangement joins TRBV6-4 to TRBJ1-2, with 8 bases that match TRBD1. This CDR3 has 16 residues. V dropped 6 bases and J dropped 0; count of bases not matched to a gene: 9. Germline V gene data show CDR1 as MRHNA and CDR2 as SNTAGT. The CDR3 DNA reads as TGTGCCAGCAGAGCGACAGGGGACGCATCTAACTATGGCTACACCTTC. This gives the protein CASRATGDASNYGYTF.

The chain is built from TRBV5-1 and TRBJ2-7, with D possibly TRBD1 on 6 matching bases. Deletions cut 4 bases from V and 0 bases from J, with 17 bases between. Germline V gene sequence: CDR1 SGHRS, CDR2 YFSETQ. This CDR3 comprises 16 residues. CDR3 sequence reads: CASSPGQPSSSYEQYF. The CDR3 bases are TGCGCCAGCAGCCCAGGACAGCCATCCAGCTCCTACGAGCAGTACTTC.

The chain joins TRBV7-3 to TRBJ1-2; the D gene is possibly TRBD1 (5 bases). This CDR3 spans 13 amino acids. Between the trimmed V and J ends, which lost 3 bases and 7 bases, there was a span of 12 bases. CDR1 and CDR2 (germline): SGHTA, FQGTGA. The CDR3 reads CASSFGAGGGYTF. In DNA form, the CDR3 reads TGTGCCAGCAGCTTTGGAGCCGGGGGTGGCTACACCTTC.

This clone turned up a few times. V is TRBV15 and J is TRBJ1-1; no firm D call. V was trimmed by 5 bases and J by 3 bases, leaving 16 bases between them. The germline V gene encodes CDR1 LNHNV and CDR2 YYDKDF (reference sequence). The CDR3 consists of 15 residues. The CDR3: CATSGGGRVDTEAFF. In DNA form, the CDR3 reads TGTGCCACCAGCGGAGGAGGGAGGGTAGACACTGAAGCTTTCTTT.

A note on this clone: Other DNA sequences in this specimen translate into the identical CDR3. The chain combines TRBV7-9 with TRBJ1-5, with TRBD1 matching 7 bases. The germline V gene encodes CDR1 SEHNR and CDR2 FQNEAQ (reference sequence). The CDR3 runs 13 residues. The trim removed 5 bases at V and 2 bases at J, leaving 0 bases unmatched. CDR3 in DNA: TGTGCCAGCAGCCAGGGGGGCAATCAGCCCCAGCATTTT. Translated, it gives CASSQGGNQPQHF.

This clone has only one observation. The chain's CDR3 is CASSTRRDRRTEAFF. CDR3 bases: TGTGCCAGCAGCACCCGCCGGGACAGGAGGACTGAAGCTTTCTTT. V is TRBV5-4 and J is TRBJ1-1; 8 bases map to TRBD1. With V trimmed by 4 bases and J by 5 bases, 10 bases remained unmatched. The CDR3 consists of 15 residues. The germline CDR1 and CDR2 sequences are SGHNT and YYREEE (reference sequence).

The rearrangement joins TRBV2 to TRBJ2-7; a possible D gene is TRBD2 (6 bases). The length of the CDR3 is 14 residues. Germline assignment: CDR1 SNHLY and CDR2 FYNNEI. Trimming stripped 1 base from V and 4 bases from J, with 11 bases between. CDR3 loop: CASSEEAAGYEQYF. The CDR3 DNA sequence: TGTGCCAGCAGTGAAGAGGCTGCGGGGTACGAGCAGTACTTC.

The chain links TRBV7-3 to TRBJ2-6, with TRBD2 matching 11 bases. This CDR3 comprises 19 residues. In germline, CDR1 is SGHTA, CDR2 FQGTGA. J was trimmed by 1 base and V by 4 bases; bases with no gene match: 9. CDR3 nucleotide sequence: TGTGCCAGCAGCTATCCGACTAGCGGGGAGAGATCTGGGGCCAACGTCCTGACTTTC. Its translation: CASSYPTSGERSGANVLTF.